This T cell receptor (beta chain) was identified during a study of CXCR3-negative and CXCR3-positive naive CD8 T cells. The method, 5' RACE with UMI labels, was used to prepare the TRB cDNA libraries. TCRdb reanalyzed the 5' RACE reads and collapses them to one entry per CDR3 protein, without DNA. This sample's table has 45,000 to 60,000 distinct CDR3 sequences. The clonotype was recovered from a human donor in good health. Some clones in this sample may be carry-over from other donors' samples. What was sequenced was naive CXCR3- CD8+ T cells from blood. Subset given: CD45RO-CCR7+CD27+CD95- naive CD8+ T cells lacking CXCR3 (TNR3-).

This CDR3 is CASSKEKGRAGSGPYYEQYF. The chain joins TRBV21-1 to TRBJ2-7; the TRBD1 assignment by TCRdb is unverifiable without DNA. TRBV21-1 is recorded as a pseudogene. CDR3 length: 20 amino acids.